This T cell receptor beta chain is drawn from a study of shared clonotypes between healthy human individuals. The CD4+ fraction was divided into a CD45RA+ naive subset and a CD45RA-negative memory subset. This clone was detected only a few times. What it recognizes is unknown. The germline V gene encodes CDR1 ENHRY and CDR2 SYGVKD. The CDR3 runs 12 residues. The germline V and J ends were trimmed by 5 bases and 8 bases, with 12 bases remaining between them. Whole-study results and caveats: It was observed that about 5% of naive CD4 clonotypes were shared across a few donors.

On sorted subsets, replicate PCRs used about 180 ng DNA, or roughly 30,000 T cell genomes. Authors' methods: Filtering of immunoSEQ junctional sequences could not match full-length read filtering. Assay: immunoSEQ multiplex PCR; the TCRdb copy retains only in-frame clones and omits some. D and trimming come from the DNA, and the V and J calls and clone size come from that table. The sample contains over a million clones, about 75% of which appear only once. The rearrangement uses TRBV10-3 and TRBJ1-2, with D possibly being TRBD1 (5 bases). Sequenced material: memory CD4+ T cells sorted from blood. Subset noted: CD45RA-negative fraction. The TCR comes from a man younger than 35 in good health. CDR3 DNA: TGTGCCATCAGTCCGGGACTTACGGGCTACACCTTC. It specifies CAISPGLTGYTF.